The source of this T cell receptor beta chain is a study of cytomegalovirus exposure and HLA in healthy donors. CDR1 and CDR2 (germline): SGHTS, YDEGEE. The CDR3 is made up of 16 amino acids. V was clipped by 0 bases and J by 6 bases; unmatched bases: 8. The count of this clone is one. Its antigen is not identified. PCR was performed using 60 Vbeta and 13 Jbeta primers. Sequenced by immunoSEQ multiplex PCR; TCRdb stores in-frame clones only, minus some. The sample lists under 250,000 clones; approximately 82% were seen once. Overall study results and limits: Accurate predictions that matched the HLA-A and HLA-B alleles of most subjects were reportedly made from TCR beta sequences.

The sequence was collected from a woman in her forties or fifties in good health and CMV-seropositive. Sequencing was carried out using PBMCs. The chain is built from TRBV5-8 and TRBJ1-2; TRBD1 aligns across 10 bases. As DNA, the CDR3 is TGTGCCAGCAGCTTGGCAGGGGACAGGGGTAAAAATGGCTACACCTTC. Its protein product is CASSLAGDRGKNGYTF.